This record covers a single T cell receptor beta chain. These data are taken from a study of cytomegalovirus exposure and HLA in healthy donors. Healthy bone marrow donors supplied every sample. Trimming took 4 bases from V and 7 from J, leaving 18 bases between them. CDR1 and CDR2 from the germline V gene are SGHRS and YFSETQ. The CDR3 runs 14 residues. Researchers ran the PCR with 60 Vbeta and 13 Jbeta primers. In the source study's methods: A later analysis counted roughly 74 million unique TCR beta chains, 9.5 million to 12 million shared. Libraries were prepared by immunoSEQ multiplex PCR; TCRdb keeps only in-frame clonotypes and omits some of them. V and J calls and clone size are copied from that table; D and trimming were computed from the DNA. The sample has tens of thousands of clones, 70% seen once.

The sample taken for sequencing was PBMCs. The V call is TRBV5-1, the J call TRBJ2-7; the D is unclear. The sequence came from a woman between 45 and 65 years old in good health and CMV-seropositive. The CDR3 region is CASSPGVSGWEQYF. As DNA, the CDR3 is TGCGCCAGCAGCCCTGGCGTTTCGGGTTGGGAGCAGTACTTC. The full variable domain, its missing parts supplied by reference TRBV5-1 and TRBJ2-7, is KAGVTQTPRYLIKTRGQQVTLSCSPISGHRSVSWYQQTPGQGLQFLFEYFSETQRNKGNFPGRFSGRQFSNSRSEMNVSTLELGDSALYLCASSPGVSGWEQYFGPGTRLTVT.